Following are 19 T cell receptor beta chains from one sample sequenced in a study of blood T cell repertoires in COVID-19 (TCRdb year 2020). Receptor amplification or capture employed the immunoSEQ multiplex PCR assay. This immuneACCESS table, as held by TCRdb, lists in-frame sequences with V and J called but not all clones. Of the missing ones, under half trace to an unresolved V gene in checked studies; the others have no known cause. This sample lists 200,000 to 250,000 clones; 70% to 90% were detected once. The leading ten clones occupy under 14% of the sample. Input material: PBMCs or T cells enriched from blood (not recorded which). The receptor source for this set is a man under 40 who had recovered from COVID-19.

The rearrangement joins TRBV3-1 (or the pseudogene TRBV3-2) to TRBJ1-1; D remains ambiguous. Germline V CDR1 and CDR2: LGHDT, YNNKEL (reference sequence). V was trimmed by 1 base and J by 11 bases, leaving 20 bases between them. The length of the CDR3 is 15 residues. The CDR3 DNA reads as TGTGCCAGCAGCCAAGGCTTTGACCCGCGGAGGGCTGCTTTCTTT. As protein: CASSQGFDPRRAAFF.

The J gene is TRBJ2-1, the V gene TRBV29-1; tentative D call: TRBD2 (6 bases). The V end was cut by 8 bases, the J end by 15 bases, with 20 bases between. The CDR3 runs 11 residues. CDR1 is SQVTM and CDR2 is ANQGSEA in the germline V gene. CDR3 amino acids: CSLSTGTATFF. The CDR3 coding sequence is TGCAGCCTCTCAACCGGGACTGCGACGTTCTTC.

This clone showed up just once. The chain carries TRBV19 and TRBJ1-1; TRBD1 is a possible D gene (6 bases). The germline V gene has CDR1 LNHDA and CDR2 SQIVND (reference sequence). The CDR3 has 16 amino acids. The V end was cut by 0 bases, the J end by 5 bases, with 16 bases between. CDR3 in amino acids: CASSIDRGGPFTEAFF. The CDR3 nucleotides read TGTGCCAGTAGTATAGATCGGGGGGGCCCTTTTACTGAAGCTTTCTTT.

The rearrangement joins TRBV25-1 to TRBJ2-7; TRBD1 might be the D (6 bases). The CDR3 extends over 15 amino acids. CDR1 MGHDK and CDR2 SYGVNS come from the germline V gene. The V gene lost 5 bases and the J gene lost 2 bases, with 16 bases spanning the gap. This chain's CDR3 is CASSTPGTSTYEQYF. CDR3 sequence (DNA): TGTGCCAGCAGTACCCCCGGGACATCAACCTACGAGCAGTACTTC.

The chain couples TRBV3-1 (or the pseudogene TRBV3-2) to TRBJ1-1; a weak D match, TRBD1 (5 bases). This CDR3 is 13 amino acids long. Per germline, CDR1 LGHDT and CDR2 YNNKEL (reference sequence). Between the trimmed V and J ends, which lost 1 base and 10 bases, there was a span of 13 bases. In DNA form, the CDR3 reads TGTGCCAGCAGCCAAGGTCCGGGGGTAGGAGCTTTCTTT. Its translation is CASSQGPGVGAFF.

V is TRBV5-4 and J is TRBJ2-1; D perhaps matches TRBD1 (6 bases). The V end was cut by 6 bases, the J end by 8 bases, with 15 bases between. Germline V CDR1 and CDR2: SGHNT, YYREEE (reference sequence). The CDR3 spans 13 residues. DNA for the CDR3: TGTGCCAGCACCATGACAGGTGGACATGAGCAGTTCTTC. This translates into CASTMTGGHEQFF. The full variable domain, in which reference TRBV5-4 and TRBJ2-1 provide the parts outside the CDR3, is ETGVTQSPTHLIKTRGQQVTLRCSSQSGHNTVSWYQQALGQGPQFIFQYYREEENGRGNFPPRFSGLQFPNYSSELNVNALELDDSALYLCASTMTGGHEQFFGPGTRLTVL.

This sequence joins TRBV24-1 and TRBJ1-5, with TRBD1 as a possible D gene (5 bases). V was pared by 3 bases and J by 2 bases, with 10 bases between. CDR1 and CDR2 from the germline V gene are KGHDR and SFDVKD. The CDR3 length is 15 residues. The CDR3 loop reads CATSDGGGRNQPQHF. In nucleotides, the CDR3 is TGTGCCACCAGTGATGGGGGAGGCCGCAATCAGCCCCAGCATTTT.

The gene calls are TRBV25-1 and TRBJ1-2; D might be TRBD1 (5 bases). Germline assignment: CDR1 MGHDK and CDR2 SYGVNS. Trimming took 3 bases from V and 2 from J, leaving 10 bases between them. The CDR3 is 14 amino acids. CDR3 amino acids: CASSEGGANYGYTF. In DNA form, the CDR3 reads TGTGCCAGCAGTGAGGGAGGGGCGAACTATGGCTACACCTTC.

The chain uses TRBV14 and TRBJ1-2, with no clear D. The length of the CDR3 is 15 residues. Per germline, CDR1 SGHDN and CDR2 FVKESK. Between the trimmed V and J ends, which lost 4 bases and 5 bases, there was a span of 17 bases. CDR3 bases: TGTGCCAGCAGCCTCGCAGGCGTGGGTAGTTATGGCTACACCTTC. It translates to CASSLAGVGSYGYTF.

The genes are TRBV29-1 and TRBJ2-7; TRBD1 aligns across 7 bases. The germline V gene encodes CDR1 SQVTM and CDR2 ANQGSEA. V lost 8 bases to trimming and J lost 3 bases; unmatched junction nucleotides: 7. The CDR3 is 12 amino acids. The CDR3 DNA is TGCAGCTCCCGGGACAGAAACTACGAGCAGTACTTC. Amino acid sequence: CSSRDRNYEQYF.

The rearrangement links TRBV19 to TRBJ2-5; maybe TRBD2 (6 bases). The germline V gene encodes CDR1 LNHDA and CDR2 SQIVND (reference sequence). The CDR3 has 14 residues. V dropped 11 bases and J dropped 2 bases, with 18 bases sitting between them. The CDR3 loop reads CASEGSGKQETQYF. Written as DNA, the CDR3 is TGTGCCTCTGAAGGTAGCGGAAAACAAGAGACCCAGTACTTC.

The V and J genes are TRBV9 and TRBJ2-7; D is possibly TRBD2 (6 bases). The V end was cut by 4 bases, the J end by 9 bases, with 14 bases between. The germline V gene has CDR1 SGDLS and CDR2 YYNGEE. CDR3 length equals 12 residues. In DNA form, the CDR3 reads TGTGCCAGCAGCCCGGGACTCCTGGGGCAGTACTTC. Its protein product is CASSPGLLGQYF. The complete variable domain, with remaining parts taken from reference TRBV9 and TRBJ2-7, reads DSGVTQTPKHLITATGQRVTLRCSPRSGDLSVYWYQQSLDQGLQFLIQYYNGEERAKGNILERFSAQQFPDLHSELNLSSLELGDSALYFCASSPGLLGQYFGPGTRLTVT.

This chain connects TRBV30 to TRBJ1-1, with 10 bases identical to TRBD1. Germline CDR1 and CDR2: GTSNPN and SVGIG (reference sequence). The CDR3 covers 16 residues. After removal of 0 bases from V and 5 bases from J, the junction contained 9 bases not matched to a gene. CDR3 nucleotides: TGTGCCTGGAGTGTAACAGGGACAGGGGTTTGGACTGAAGCTTTCTTT. Its protein is CAWSVTGTGVWTEAFF. The full variable domain, rest sourced from reference TRBV30 and TRBJ1-1, is SQTIHQWPATLVQPVGSPLSLECTVEGTSNPNLYWYRQAAGRGLQLLFYSVGIGQISSEVPQNLSASRPQDRQFILSSKKLLLSDSGFYLCAWSVTGTGVWTEAFFGQGTRLTVV.

The chain employs TRBV7-2 and TRBJ2-7, with 9 bases aligning to TRBD1. The length of the CDR3 is 16 residues. Germline CDR1 is SGHTA and CDR2 is FQGNSA. After removal of 4 bases from V and 4 bases from J, the junction contained 11 bases not matched to a gene. The CDR3 is CASSSPGQGLLYEQYF. The CDR3 nucleotides read TGTGCCAGCAGCTCGCCGGGACAGGGACTCTTATACGAGCAGTACTTC. The variable domain in full, completed from reference TRBV7-2 and TRBJ2-7, reads GAGVSQSPSNKVTEKGKDVELRCDPISGHTALYWYRQSLGQGLEFLIYFQGNSAPDKSGLPSDRFSAERTGGSVSTLTIQRTQQEDSAVYLCASSSPGQGLLYEQYFGPGTRLTVT.

The chain links TRBV6-1 to TRBJ1-4; the D gene is possibly TRBD1 (6 bases). Germline assignment: CDR1 MNHNS and CDR2 SASEGT. With 1 base removed from V and 7 bases from J, the gap between germline ends came to 16 bases. This CDR3 comprises 16 residues. The CDR3 reads CASSEEVGQLTEKLFF. The CDR3 bases are TGTGCCAGCAGTGAAGAAGTTGGACAGCTGACTGAAAAACTGTTTTTT.

The chain couples TRBV19 to TRBJ2-7; 11 bases are shared with TRBD2. Germline V CDR1 and CDR2: LNHDA, SQIVND (reference sequence). With V trimmed by 4 bases and J by 7 bases, 9 bases remained unmatched. The CDR3 contains 15 residues. CDR3 amino acids: CASSNSASGRSEQYF. DNA for the CDR3: TGTGCCAGTAGTAATAGCGCTAGCGGGAGGTCGGAGCAGTACTTC.

The genes are TRBV7-6 and TRBJ1-2; 7 positions agree with TRBD1. J was trimmed by 7 bases and V by 2 bases; bases with no gene match: 13. CDR3 size: 16 residues. Germline values: CDR1 SGHVS, CDR2 FNYEAQ. The CDR3: CASSLFTGVFFVGYTF. In DNA, the CDR3 is TGTGCCAGCAGCTTATTTACAGGGGTGTTTTTCGTTGGCTACACCTTC.

V usage is TRBV5-4 and J usage is TRBJ1-1, with TRBD1 matching over 9 bases. The length of the CDR3 is 16 residues. Per the germline V gene, CDR1 is SGHNT and CDR2 is YYREEE (reference sequence). V lost 4 bases, J lost 8 bases, and 15 bases stayed unmatched. The CDR3 reads CASSQRQGVKSLEAFF. The CDR3 region has the DNA TGTGCCAGCAGCCAAAGACAGGGGGTGAAATCACTGGAAGCTTTCTTT. The variable domain in full, with the rest retrieved from reference TRBV5-4 and TRBJ1-1, is ETGVTQSPTHLIKTRGQQVTLRCSSQSGHNTVSWYQQALGQGPQFIFQYYREEENGRGNFPPRFSGLQFPNYSSELNVNALELDDSALYLCASSQRQGVKSLEAFFGQGTRLTVV.

This clone has a single count. V is TRBV18 and J is TRBJ1-4, with 9 bases aligning to TRBD1. CDR1 KGHSH and CDR2 LQKENI come from the germline V gene. The CDR3 is 17 amino acids. The ends lost 2 bases at V and 6 bases at J; junction bases unmatched: 10. CDR3 DNA: TGTGCCAGCTCACCATGGGGACAGGGCTTGCGAGATGAAAAACTGTTTTTT. This codes for CASSPWGQGLRDEKLFF. Full variable domain (missing parts from reference TRBV18 and TRBJ1-4): NAGVMQNPRHLVRRRGQEARLRCSPMKGHSHVYWYRQLPEEGLKFMVYLQKENIIDESGMPKERFSAEFPKEGPSILRIQQVVRGDSAAYFCASSPWGQGLRDEKLFFGSGTQLSVL.